Listed below are T cell receptor beta chains from one sample, sequenced in a study of CD8 T cells in Susac syndrome. TCRdb re-analysed the immunoSEQ multiplex PCR reads in MiXCR, keeping a single row per CDR3 protein. The table lists 70,000 to 100,000 distinct CDR3 sequences, about 96% of them singletons. The sequencing sample was made of CD8+ T cells from PBMCs. The receptors were sampled from a human donor with Susac syndrome. CDR3s include the opening cysteine and the closing phenylalanine or tryptophan. The D gene is left open where the match is weak. Clone size is shown for a subset of rows, as once, few, many or a class of expanded clone.

V: TRBV15
size: .
J: TRBJ2-1
D: TRBD2
DNA: TGTGCCACCAGCTCGGCGGGAGGGCCCGGCGACAATGAGCAGTTCTTC
CDR3: CATSSAGGPGDNEQFF

V: TRBV6-5
size: .
J: TRBJ2-3
D: TRBD2
DNA: TGTGCCAGCAGTTACTACTCACTAGCGGGGGGCGCTAGCACAGATACGCAGTATTTT
CDR3: CASSYYSLAGGASTDTQYF

V: TRBV6-5
size: once
J: TRBJ2-1
D: .
DNA: TGTGCCAGCAGTTACTCGTCAGCGGGCCCTTACAATGAGCAGTTCTTC
CDR3: CASSYSSAGPYNEQFF

V: TRBV5-4
size: .
J: TRBJ2-3
D: .
DNA: TGTGCCAGCAGCTCCCTCGGGAATACGCAGTATTTT
CDR3: CASSSLGNTQYF

V: TRBV5-1
size: .
J: TRBJ2-3
D: .
DNA: TGCGCCAGCAGCTTGGATCCGGGAGTGAGATCGCTCATAGATACGCAGTATTTT
CDR3: CASSLDPGVRSLIDTQYF

V: TRBV20-1
size: .
J: TRBJ2-3
D: TRBD2
DNA: TGCAGTGCTATTGGACTAGCGGGACCAGGTGCTAGCACAGATACGCAGTATTTT
CDR3: CSAIGLAGPGASTDTQYF

V: TRBV19
size: .
J: TRBJ1-5
D: TRBD1
DNA: TGTGCCAGTGCGGGACAGGGAGACTATCAGCCCCAGCATTTT
CDR3: CASAGQGDYQPQHF

V: TRBV29-1
size: .
J: TRBJ2-1
D: .
DNA: TGCAGCGTTCGTCCCTTTGGCGATGAGCAGTTCTTC
CDR3: CSVRPFGDEQFF

V: TRBV28
size: .
J: TRBJ1-1
D: TRBD1
DNA: TGTGCCAGCAGTTTTGGCAGGGGGCCTGAAGCTTTCTTT
CDR3: CASSFGRGPEAFF

V: TRBV20-1
size: .
J: TRBJ2-2
D: .
DNA: TGCAGTGCTCTTGAAGCGAACACCGGGGAGCTGTTTTTT
CDR3: CSALEANTGELFF

V: TRBV24-1
size: .
J: TRBJ2-1
D: .
DNA: TGTGCCACCAGTGCAAGCTCCTACAATGAGCAGTTCTTC
CDR3: CATSASSYNEQFF

V: TRBV28
size: .
J: TRBJ2-3
D: .
DNA: TGTGCCAGCAGTCCCAGGGACGAGAGCACAGATACGCAGTATTTT
CDR3: CASSPRDESTDTQYF

V: TRBV19
size: once
J: TRBJ2-7
D: .
DNA: TGTGCCAGTAGTATCGGGTCGGGGCTCTACGAGCAGTACTTC
CDR3: CASSIGSGLYEQYF

V: TRBV24-1
size: once
J: TRBJ1-5
D: TRBD1
DNA: TGTGCCACCAGTGAGGGACAGGCTAGCAATCAGCCCCAGCATTTT
CDR3: CATSEGQASNQPQHF

V: TRBV27
size: .
J: TRBJ1-1
D: .
DNA: TGTGCCAGCAGTCCGTTCTGGAACACTGAAGCTTTCTTT
CDR3: CASSPFWNTEAFF

V: TRBV28
size: .
J: TRBJ2-7
D: .
DNA: TGTGCCAGCAGTACCCGTCTGGCGGAGAGCTCCTACGAGCAGTACTTC
CDR3: CASSTRLAESSYEQYF

V: TRBV3-1
size: .
J: TRBJ1-2
D: .
DNA: TGTGCCAGCAGCCAGGCCGGGACCGCTAACTATGGCTACACCTTC
CDR3: CASSQAGTANYGYTF

V: TRBV9
size: .
J: TRBJ2-3
D: .
DNA: TGTGCCAGCAGCGTATTGGCCTACACAGATACGCAGTATTTT
CDR3: CASSVLAYTDTQYF

V: TRBV6-2/TRBV6-3
size: .
J: TRBJ1-5
D: .
DNA: TGTGCCAGCGGCCGCGGTGGGAGCAATCAGCCCCAGCATTTT
CDR3: CASGRGGSNQPQHF

V: TRBV28
size: .
J: TRBJ2-3
D: .
DNA: TGTGCCAGCAGTTTATTGGCCTCCACAGATACGCAGTATTTT
CDR3: CASSLLASTDTQYF

V: TRBV28
size: .
J: TRBJ2-5
D: TRBD1
DNA: TGTGCCAGCAGAACGCCGGGACAGGGTCCTTACCAAGAGACCCAGTACTTC
CDR3: CASRTPGQGPYQETQYF

V: TRBV15
size: .
J: TRBJ2-1
D: TRBD2
DNA: TGTGCCACCAGCAGAGATCGGGTAGCGGGGGGCTACAATGAGCAGTTCTTC
CDR3: CATSRDRVAGGYNEQFF

V: TRBV29-1
size: .
J: TRBJ2-5
D: TRBD1
DNA: TGCAGCGTTAATACACTTCCGACAGGGGGCCGAGAGACCCAGTACTTC
CDR3: CSVNTLPTGGRETQYF

V: TRBV19
size: .
J: TRBJ1-2
D: .
DNA: TGTGCCAGTAGTATCTGGGGGCCAACTAACTATGGCTACACCTTC
CDR3: CASSIWGPTNYGYTF

V: TRBV20-1
size: .
J: TRBJ2-7
D: .
DNA: TGCAGTGCTTCCTACAGGGTTCGGGAGCTCGAGCAGTACTTC
CDR3: CSASYRVRELEQYF

V: TRBV20-1
size: .
J: TRBJ2-2
D: .
DNA: TGCAGTGCTAGGACTATCGGGGAGCTGTTTTTT
CDR3: CSARTIGELFF

V: TRBV13
size: once
J: TRBJ2-5
D: TRBD1
DNA: TGTGCCAGCAGCTTCCGGACAGGTCAAGAGACCCAGTACTTC
CDR3: CASSFRTGQETQYF

V: TRBV5-1
size: .
J: TRBJ2-1
D: .
DNA: TGCGCCAGCAGCTTGGTCGGGGGAGAGGGTAATGAGCAGTTCTTC
CDR3: CASSLVGGEGNEQFF

V: TRBV29-1
size: .
J: TRBJ1-2
D: TRBD1
DNA: TGCAGCGTTTACGGGACAGGGTCATCTAACTATGGCTACACCTTC
CDR3: CSVYGTGSSNYGYTF

V: TRBV6-5
size: .
J: TRBJ2-2
D: .
DNA: TGTGCCAGCAGTTACTCTTCGCGATTCACCGGGGAGCTGTTTTTT
CDR3: CASSYSSRFTGELFF

V: TRBV12-5
size: .
J: TRBJ1-2
D: TRBD1
DNA: TGTGCTAGTGCCGGACAGGGAGACTATGGCTACACCTTC
CDR3: CASAGQGDYGYTF

V: TRBV29-1
size: .
J: TRBJ2-5
D: TRBD2
DNA: TGCAGCGCCGATGGGGCGGGAGGGCCCGAGACCCAGTACTTC
CDR3: CSADGAGGPETQYF

V: TRBV4-3
size: .
J: TRBJ1-5
D: .
DNA: TGCGCCAGCAGCCAAGATTTGGGCAATCAGCCCCAGCATTTT
CDR3: CASSQDLGNQPQHF

V: TRBV13
size: .
J: TRBJ2-7
D: TRBD2
DNA: TGTGCCAGCAGCCGGGAGCGGGGCTTATCAGAGCAGTACTTC
CDR3: CASSRERGLSEQYF